A single T cell receptor (beta chain) is shown here with its context. Germline CDR1 is SGHAT and CDR2 is FQNNGV. CDR3 length: 14 residues. V dropped 4 bases and J dropped 5; count of bases not matched to a gene: 5. TCRdb's copy holds only in-frame clones and misses some; the assay was immunoSEQ multiplex PCR. The top ten hold less than 9% of the sample, which has 180,000 or so clones, approximately 85% seen once. This record comes from a study of blood T cell repertoires in COVID-19. The TCR comes from an older woman with acute or convalescent COVID-19. Sequenced material: peripheral blood. This chain uses TRBV11-2 with TRBJ1-1, with 9 bases matching TRBD1. CDR3 nucleotide sequence: TGTGCCAGCAGCTCACAGGGGGCACGGACTGAAGCTTTCTTT. It translates to CASSSQGARTEAFF.